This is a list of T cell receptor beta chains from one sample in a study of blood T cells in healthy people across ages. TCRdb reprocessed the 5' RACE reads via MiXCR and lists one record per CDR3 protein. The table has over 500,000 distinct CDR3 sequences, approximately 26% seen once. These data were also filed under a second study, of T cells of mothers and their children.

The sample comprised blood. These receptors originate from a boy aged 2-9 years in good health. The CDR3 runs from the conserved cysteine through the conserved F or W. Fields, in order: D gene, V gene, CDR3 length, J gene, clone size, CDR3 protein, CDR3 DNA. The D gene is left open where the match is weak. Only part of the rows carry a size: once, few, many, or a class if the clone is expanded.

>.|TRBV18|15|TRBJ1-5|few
CASSPRAAPYQPQHF
TGTGCCAGCTCACCAAGGGCAGCCCCCTATCAGCCCCAGCATTTT
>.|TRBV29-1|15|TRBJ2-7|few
CSVVVKTLNPYEQYF
TGCAGCGTTGTGGTGAAGACCCTTAACCCCTACGAGCAGTACTTC
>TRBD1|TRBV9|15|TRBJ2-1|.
CASSAGTGGINEQFF
TGTGCCAGCAGCGCCGGGACAGGGGGCATAAATGAGCAGTTCTTC
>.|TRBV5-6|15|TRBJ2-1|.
CASSLSWGGGNEQFF
TGTGCCAGCAGCTTGTCATGGGGAGGGGGGAATGAGCAGTTCTTC
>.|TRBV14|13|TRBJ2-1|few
CASSQRTAPEQFF
TGTGCCAGCAGCCAGAGGACAGCTCCAGAGCAGTTCTTC
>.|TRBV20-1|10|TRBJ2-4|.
CSAFPHIQYF
TGCAGTGCTTTCCCCCACATTCAGTACTTC
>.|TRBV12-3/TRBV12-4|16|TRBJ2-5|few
CASSLGLTGNQETQYF
TGTGCCAGCAGTTTAGGCCTGACGGGGAACCAAGAGACCCAGTACTTC
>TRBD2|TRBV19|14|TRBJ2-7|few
CASKRASGLYEQYF
TGTGCCAGTAAACGGGCTAGCGGACTTTACGAGCAGTACTTC
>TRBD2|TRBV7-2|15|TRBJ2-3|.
CASSSPGLAVDTQYF
TGTGCCAGCAGCTCCCCGGGACTAGCGGTAGATACGCAGTATTTT
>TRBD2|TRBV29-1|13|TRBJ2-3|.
CSVRRASGSSQYF
TGCAGCGTTCGGCGGGCTAGCGGGAGTAGTCAGTATTTT
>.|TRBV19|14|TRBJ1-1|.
CASSIDLGNTEAFF
TGTGCCAGTAGTATAGATCTGGGGAACACTGAAGCTTTCTTT
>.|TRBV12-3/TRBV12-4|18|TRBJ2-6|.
CASSPPNTRRSGANVLTF
TGTGCCAGCAGTCCCCCGAATACACGGCGGAGCGGGGCCAACGTCCTGACTTTC
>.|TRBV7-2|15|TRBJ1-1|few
CASSPTQGRNTEAFF
TGTGCCAGCAGCCCAACCCAGGGGAGGAACACTGAAGCTTTCTTT
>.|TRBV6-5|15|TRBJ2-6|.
CASRMDGAGANVLTF
TGTGCCAGCAGGATGGACGGCGCTGGGGCCAACGTCCTGACTTTC
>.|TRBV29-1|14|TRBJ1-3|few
CSMLGGSSGNTIYF
TGCAGCATGCTGGGCGGCAGCTCTGGAAACACCATATATTTT